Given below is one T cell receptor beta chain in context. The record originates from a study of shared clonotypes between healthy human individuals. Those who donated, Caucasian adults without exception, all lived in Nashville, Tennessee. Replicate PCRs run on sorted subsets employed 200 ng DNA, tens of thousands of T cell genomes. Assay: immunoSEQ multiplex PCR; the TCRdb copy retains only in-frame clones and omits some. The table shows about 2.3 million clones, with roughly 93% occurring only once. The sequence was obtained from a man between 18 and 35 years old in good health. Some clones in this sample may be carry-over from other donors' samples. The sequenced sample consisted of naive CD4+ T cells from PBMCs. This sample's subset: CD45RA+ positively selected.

In DNA form, the CDR3 reads TGTGCCAGCAGTCATGCAGGGACAGGGGGCGCATTTGGCTACACCTTC. Translating gives CASSHAGTGGAFGYTF. The chain couples TRBV28 to TRBJ1-2; 12 bases are shared with TRBD1. The germline CDR1 and CDR2 sequences are MDHEN and SYDVKM. The CDR3 totals 16 residues. The J segment lost 7 bases and the V segment lost 5 bases, leaving 11 bases of the junction unmatched.